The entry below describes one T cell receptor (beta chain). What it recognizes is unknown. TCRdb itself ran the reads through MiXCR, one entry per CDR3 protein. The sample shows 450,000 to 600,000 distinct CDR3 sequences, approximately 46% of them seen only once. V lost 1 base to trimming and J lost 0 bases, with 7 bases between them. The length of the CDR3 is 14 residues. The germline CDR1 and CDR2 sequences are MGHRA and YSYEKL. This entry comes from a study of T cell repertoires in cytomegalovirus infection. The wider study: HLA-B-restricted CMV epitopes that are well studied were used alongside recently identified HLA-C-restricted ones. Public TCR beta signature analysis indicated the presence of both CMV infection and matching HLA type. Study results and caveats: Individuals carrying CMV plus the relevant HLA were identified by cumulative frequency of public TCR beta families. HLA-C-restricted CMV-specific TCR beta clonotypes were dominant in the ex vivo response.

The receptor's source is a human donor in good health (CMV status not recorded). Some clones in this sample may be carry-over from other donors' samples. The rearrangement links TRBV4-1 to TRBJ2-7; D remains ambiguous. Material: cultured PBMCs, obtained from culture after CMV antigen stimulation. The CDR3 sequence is CASSQGHTSYEQYF. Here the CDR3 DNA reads TGCGCCAGCAGCCAAGGGCACACCTCCTACGAGCAGTACTTC.